These 12 T cell receptor beta chains share one sample of origin, sequenced in a study of cytomegalovirus exposure and HLA in healthy donors. Amplification used 60 Vbeta primers and 13 Jbeta primers. Clones were sequenced by immunoSEQ multiplex PCR, and TCRdb holds only the in-frame ones, with some missing. The sample consists of 100,000 to 150,000 clones, about two thirds of them appearing once. Sequenced input: PBMCs. The receptors here all came from a man aged 40-49 years in good health and CMV-seropositive.

In the case of this clone: One junction end does not reproduce the germline sequence, and a read error may be involved. V and J are TRBV7-9 and TRBJ1-2, with TRBD1 as a possible D gene (5 bases). The CDR3 contains 13 residues. From germline, CDR1 is SEHNR and CDR2 FQNEAQ (reference sequence). In DNA form, the CDR3 reads TGTTCCAGCACCGTCACGACAGCGCTAAGCTACACCTTC. Its protein is CSSTVTTALSYTF. Based on the CDR3 plus reference TRBV7-9 and TRBJ1-2, the full variable domain is DTGVSQNPRHKITKRGQNVTFRCDPISEHNRLYWYRQTLGQGPEFLTYFQNEAQLEKSRLLSDRFSAERPKGSFSTLEIQRTEQGDSAMYLCSSTVTTALSYTFGSGTRLTVV.

V gene TRBV5-1 combines with J gene TRBJ1-6; possibly TRBD1 for D (5 bases). The V gene lost 3 bases and the J gene lost 9 bases, with 13 bases spanning the gap. The germline CDR1 and CDR2 sequences are SGHRS and YFSETQ. The CDR3 extends over 14 amino acids. The CDR3 is CASSYGGEISPLHF. The CDR3 DNA sequence: TGCGCCAGCAGCTACGGGGGGGAAATTTCACCCCTCCACTTT.

V gene TRBV13 combines with J gene TRBJ2-2; 10 bases agree with TRBD2. Germline loops: CDR1 PRHDT, CDR2 FYEKMQ (reference sequence). The V gene end was trimmed by 0 bases and the J gene end by 2 bases; junction bases not matched to a gene: 3. The CDR3 is 17 residues long. For the CDR3, the DNA is TGTGCCAGCAGCTTAGGTAGCGGGGGGATCAACACCGGGGAGCTGTTTTTT. This encodes CASSLGSGGINTGELFF. Complete variable domain (other parts from reference TRBV13 and TRBJ2-2): AAGVIQSPRHLIKEKRETATLKCYPIPRHDTVYWYQQGPGQDPQFLISFYEKMQSDKGSIPDRFSAQQFSDYHSELNMSSLELGDSALYFCASSLGSGGINTGELFFGEGSRLTVL.

The chain is built from TRBV2 and TRBJ2-5; TRBD2 matches at 7 bases. The J call is uncertain, as TRBJ2-7 better fits the DNA end. Germline V gives CDR1 SNHLY, CDR2 FYNNEI. The CDR3 runs to 14 residues. The chain's CDR3 is CASIPGLSSYEQYF. The CDR3 region has the DNA TGTGCCAGCATTCCGGGACTATCCTCCTACGAGCAGTACTTC.

V and J are TRBV19 and TRBJ2-3; weak D call: TRBD1 (6 bases). Germline-derived CDR1 and CDR2 are LNHDA and SQIVND (reference sequence). This CDR3 has 14 amino acids. V was pared by 3 bases and J by 5 bases, with 12 bases between. CDR3 coding DNA: TGTGCCAGTAGTATCTTCCAGGGGAAAGATACGCAGTATTTT. Translated, it gives CASSIFQGKDTQYF.

The V call is TRBV10-1, the J call TRBJ1-1, with TRBD1 as a possible D gene (6 bases). The V gene's germline CDR1 is WNHNN and CDR2 SYGVQD (reference sequence). Trimming took 5 bases from V and 3 from J, leaving 13 bases between them. The CDR3 is 14 residues long. The CDR3 region has the DNA TGCGCCAGCAGTCCACGGGACACCGACACTGAAGCTTTCTTT. It yields the protein CASSPRDTDTEAFF.

This clone was observed a few times. The rearrangement joins TRBV4-1 to TRBJ2-1; 10 bases map to TRBD2. The CDR3 sequence is 17 residues long. With 1 base clipped from V and 6 bases from J, the junction kept 9 bases outside the gene matches. The germline V gene has CDR1 MGHRA and CDR2 YSYEKL. This chain's CDR3 is CASSQGASGSRVNEQFF. CDR3 nucleotide sequence: TGCGCCAGCAGCCAAGGGGCTAGCGGGAGTAGGGTCAATGAGCAGTTCTTC.

V usage is TRBV10-3 and J usage is TRBJ2-2; D not resolved. This CDR3 contains 16 residues. Trimming removed 6 bases from V and 6 bases from J, with 20 bases in between. The germline V gene encodes CDR1 ENHRY and CDR2 SYGVKD. The DNA of the CDR3 is TGTGCCATCAGCGATGATTTCGTAACTGGAGCCGGGGAGCTGTTTTTT. It specifies CAISDDFVTGAGELFF.

This chain links TRBV27 with TRBJ1-6; D is unclear. This CDR3 has 16 residues. Germline CDR1 MNHEY, CDR2 SMNVEV (reference sequence). Trimming stripped 2 bases from V and 6 bases from J, with 14 bases between. The CDR3 reads CASSLLAPQLNSPLHF. CDR3 in DNA: TGTGCCAGCAGTTTACTGGCCCCACAGCTTAATTCACCCCTCCACTTT.

The rearrangement links TRBV4-2 to TRBJ2-2, with D uncertain. Germline lookup yields CDR1 LGHNA and CDR2 YNFKEQ. The CDR3 sequence is 15 residues long. Trimming cost V 3 bases and J 4 bases, with 12 bases left between them. CDR3 sequence: CASSQKRLGTGELFF. CDR3 DNA sequence: TGTGCCAGCAGCCAGAAGAGACTCGGCACCGGGGAGCTGTTTTTT.

V and J are TRBV5-4 and TRBJ1-5; 10 positions agree with TRBD1. The CDR3 runs 15 residues. The J segment lost 4 bases and the V segment lost 4 bases, leaving 5 bases of the junction unmatched. Per the germline V gene, CDR1 is SGHNT and CDR2 is YYREEE (reference sequence). CDR3 in amino acids: CASSPDRGLNQPQHF. In nucleotides, the CDR3 is TGTGCCAGCAGCCCGGACAGGGGGTTAAATCAGCCCCAGCATTTT. Variable domain in full (rest from reference TRBV5-4 and TRBJ1-5): ETGVTQSPTHLIKTRGQQVTLRCSSQSGHNTVSWYQQALGQGPQFIFQYYREEENGRGNFPPRFSGLQFPNYSSELNVNALELDDSALYLCASSPDRGLNQPQHFGDGTRLSIL.

The chain uses TRBV5-4 and TRBJ2-7, with D maybe TRBD2 (7 bases). The V end was cut by 1 base, the J end by 2 bases, with 22 bases between. The germline V gene encodes CDR1 SGHNT and CDR2 YYREEE (reference sequence). This CDR3 region has 18 residues. The CDR3 loop is CASSLWGGEATGTYEQYF. In DNA form, the CDR3 reads TGTGCCAGCAGCTTGTGGGGGGGGGAGGCGACAGGTACCTACGAGCAGTACTTC.